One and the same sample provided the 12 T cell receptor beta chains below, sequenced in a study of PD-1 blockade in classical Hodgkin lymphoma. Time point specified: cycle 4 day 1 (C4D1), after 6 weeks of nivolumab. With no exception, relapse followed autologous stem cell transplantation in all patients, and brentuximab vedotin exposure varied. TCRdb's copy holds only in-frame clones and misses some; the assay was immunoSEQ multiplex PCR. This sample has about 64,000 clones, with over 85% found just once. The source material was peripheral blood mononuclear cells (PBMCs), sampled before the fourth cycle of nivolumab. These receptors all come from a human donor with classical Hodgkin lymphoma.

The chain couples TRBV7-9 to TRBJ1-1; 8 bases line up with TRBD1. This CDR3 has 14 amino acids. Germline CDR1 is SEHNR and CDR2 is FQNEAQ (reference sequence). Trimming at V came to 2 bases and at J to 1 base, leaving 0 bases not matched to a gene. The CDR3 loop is CASSLTGGNTEAFF. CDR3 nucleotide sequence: TGTGCCAGCAGCTTAACAGGGGGGAACACTGAAGCTTTCTTT.

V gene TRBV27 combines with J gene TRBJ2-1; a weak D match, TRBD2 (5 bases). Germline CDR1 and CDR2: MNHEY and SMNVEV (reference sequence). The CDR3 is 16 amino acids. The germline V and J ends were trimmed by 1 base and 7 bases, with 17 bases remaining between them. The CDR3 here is CASSLYPAGLGNEQFF. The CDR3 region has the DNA TGTGCCAGCAGTTTATACCCTGCGGGTTTGGGTAATGAGCAGTTCTTC.

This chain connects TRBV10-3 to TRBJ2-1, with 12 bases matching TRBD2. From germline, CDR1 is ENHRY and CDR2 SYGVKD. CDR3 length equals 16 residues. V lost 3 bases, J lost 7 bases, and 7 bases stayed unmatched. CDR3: CAISDLAGGPGNEQFF. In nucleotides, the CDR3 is TGTGCCATCAGTGACCTAGCGGGGGGGCCCGGGAATGAGCAGTTCTTC.

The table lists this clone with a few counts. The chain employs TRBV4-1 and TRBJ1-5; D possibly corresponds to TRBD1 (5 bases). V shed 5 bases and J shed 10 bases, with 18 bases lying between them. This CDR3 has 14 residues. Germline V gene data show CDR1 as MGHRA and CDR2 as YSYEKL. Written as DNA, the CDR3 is TGCGCCAGCAGCAAGTATCAGCGGGGGGAACCCCAGCATTTT. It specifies CASSKYQRGEPQHF.

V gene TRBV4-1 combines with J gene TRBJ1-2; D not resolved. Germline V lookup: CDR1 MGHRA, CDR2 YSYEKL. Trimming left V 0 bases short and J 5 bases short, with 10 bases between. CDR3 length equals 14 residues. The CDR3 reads CASSQDRYGYGYTF. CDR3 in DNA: TGCGCCAGCAGCCAAGATAGATATGGTTATGGCTACACCTTC.

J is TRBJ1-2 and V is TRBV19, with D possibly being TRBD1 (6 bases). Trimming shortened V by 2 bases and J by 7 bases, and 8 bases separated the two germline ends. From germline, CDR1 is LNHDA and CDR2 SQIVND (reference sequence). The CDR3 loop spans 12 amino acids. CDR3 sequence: CASSIRTAGYTF. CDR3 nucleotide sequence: TGTGCCAGTAGTATACGGACAGCTGGCTACACCTTC.

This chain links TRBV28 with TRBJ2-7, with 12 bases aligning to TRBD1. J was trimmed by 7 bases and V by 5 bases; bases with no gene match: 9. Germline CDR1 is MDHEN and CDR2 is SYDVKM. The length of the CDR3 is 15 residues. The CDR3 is CASSTPGQGAWEQYF. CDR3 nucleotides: TGTGCCAGCAGTACCCCGGGACAGGGGGCTTGGGAGCAGTACTTC. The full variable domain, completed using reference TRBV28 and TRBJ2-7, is DVKVTQSSRYLVKRTGEKVFLECVQDMDHENMFWYRQDPGLGLRLIYFSYDVKMKEKGDIPEGYSVSREKKERFSLILESASTNQTSMYLCASSTPGQGAWEQYFGPGTRLTVT.

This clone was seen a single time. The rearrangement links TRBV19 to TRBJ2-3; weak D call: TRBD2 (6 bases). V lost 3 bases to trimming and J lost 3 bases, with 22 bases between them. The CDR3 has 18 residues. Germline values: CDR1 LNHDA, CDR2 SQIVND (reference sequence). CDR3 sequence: CASSIGGWAGKRTDTQYF. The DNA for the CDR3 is TGTGCCAGTAGTATTGGCGGCTGGGCGGGGAAGAGGACAGATACGCAGTATTTT.

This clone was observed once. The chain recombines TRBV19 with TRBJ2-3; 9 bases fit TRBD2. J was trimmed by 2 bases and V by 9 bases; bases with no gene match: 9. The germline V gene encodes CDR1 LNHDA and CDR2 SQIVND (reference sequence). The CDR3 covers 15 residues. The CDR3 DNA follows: TGTGCCAGCAAGGGGACTAGCCCCTCCACAGATACGCAGTATTTT. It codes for CASKGTSPSTDTQYF.

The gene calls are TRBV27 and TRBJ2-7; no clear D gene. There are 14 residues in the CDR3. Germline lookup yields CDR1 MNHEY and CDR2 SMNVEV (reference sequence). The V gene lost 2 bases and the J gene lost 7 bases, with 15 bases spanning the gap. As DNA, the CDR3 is TGTGCCAGCAGTTTAGATCTCTTTAAGAGAGAGCAGTACTTC. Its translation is CASSLDLFKREQYF.

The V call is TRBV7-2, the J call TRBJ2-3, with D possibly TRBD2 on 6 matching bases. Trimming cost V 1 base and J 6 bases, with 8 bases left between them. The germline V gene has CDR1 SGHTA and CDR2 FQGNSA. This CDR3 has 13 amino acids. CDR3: CASSLGLADTQYF. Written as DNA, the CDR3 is TGTGCCAGCAGCTTAGGGCTAGCGGATACGCAGTATTTT.

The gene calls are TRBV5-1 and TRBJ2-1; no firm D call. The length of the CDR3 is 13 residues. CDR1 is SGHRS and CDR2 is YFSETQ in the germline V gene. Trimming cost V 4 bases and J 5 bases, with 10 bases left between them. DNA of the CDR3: TGCGCCAGCAGCGGTTCCTTGAACAATGAGCAGTTCTTC. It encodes CASSGSLNNEQFF.